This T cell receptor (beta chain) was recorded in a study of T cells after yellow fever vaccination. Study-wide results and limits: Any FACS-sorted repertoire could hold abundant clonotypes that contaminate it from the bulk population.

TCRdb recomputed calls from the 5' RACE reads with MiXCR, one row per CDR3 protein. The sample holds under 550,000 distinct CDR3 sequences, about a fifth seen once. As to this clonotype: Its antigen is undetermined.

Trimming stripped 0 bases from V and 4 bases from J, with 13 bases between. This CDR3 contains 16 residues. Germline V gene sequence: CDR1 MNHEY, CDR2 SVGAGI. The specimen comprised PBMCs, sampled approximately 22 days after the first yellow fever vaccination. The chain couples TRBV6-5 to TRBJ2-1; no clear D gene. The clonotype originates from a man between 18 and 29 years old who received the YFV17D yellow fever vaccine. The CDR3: CASSYSNAWQYNEQFF. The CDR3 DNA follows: TGTGCCAGCAGTTACTCGAACGCTTGGCAGTACAATGAGCAGTTCTTC.